The 14 T cell receptor beta chains reported below all come from one sample, sequenced in a study of tumor and adjacent non-tumor tissue in lung cancer (dated by TCRdb to 2017 to 2018). Libraries were constructed by multiplex PCR. The run used an Illumina HiSeq 2500. TCRbeta libraries were built by three rounds of nested PCR using primers (Table S4), following protocols modified from ARM-PCR. TCRdb cleaned the public reads at Q25 with fastp, built clones with MiXCR and kept in-frame beta chains. Records with the same CDR3 protein are collapsed into one entry carrying the most frequent genes and DNA. This sample holds tens of thousands of distinct CDR3 sequences; 65% to 75% were observed only once. 25% to 35% of the sample goes to the ten largest clones. RNA was extracted from bulk unsorted tissue and checked for quality with a NanoDrop ND-1000 and an Agilent 2100. The normal lung samples consisted of distant non-tumor tissue collected more than 3 cm from the tumor edge.

The source material was distant non-tumor lung tissue. These receptors all come from a woman between 45 and 60 years old with non-small cell lung cancer.

Points on this clonotype: Germline is not matched at one junction end, which may reflect a read error. The chain couples TRBV11-1 to TRBJ2-3, with 7 nucleotides matching TRBD1. This CDR3 comprises 14 residues. Germline lookup yields CDR1 SGHAT and CDR2 FQDESV (reference sequence). The CDR3 region has the DNA TGTGCCAGCAGCTTATCTACAGGGGCTGATATGCAGTATTTT. Protein: CASSLSTGADMQYF.

On this clonotype: The CDR3 does not close with the conserved phenylalanine or tryptophan, likely indicating a read error. It is unclear where the CDR3 begins or ends on the DNA, so no DNA is shown, and the CDR3 is as TCRdb lists it. This CDR3 reads CSALSGGGNTIHL. The chain carries TRBV20-1 and TRBJ1-3; the table calls TRBD1, which could not be checked here. The CDR3 comprises 13 residues, both ends counted. The germline gives CDR1 DFQATT, CDR2 SNEGSKA (reference sequence).

Of note for this clonotype: Compared with germline, one end of the junction differs, possibly owing to a read error. The chain uses TRBV11-2 and TRBJ2-3; D gene ambiguous. This CDR3 is 19 amino acids long. Germline CDR1 is SGHAT and CDR2 is FQNNGV. In DNA, the CDR3 is TGTGCGAGCAGCTTACTGGGTGGGCCTTCGTGGGTCTCAGCAGATACGCAGTATTTT. It is translated as CASSLLGGPSWVSADTQYF.

This clonotype was observed a few times. V usage is TRBV7-9 and J usage is TRBJ2-5; the D gene could be TRBD1 or TRBD2 (6 bases each). Germline V gives CDR1 SEHNR, CDR2 FQNEAQ (reference sequence). The CDR3 consists of 15 residues. V shed 3 bases and J shed 2 bases, with 13 bases lying between them. CDR3 coding DNA: TGTGCCAGCAGCTTGGTCCGGGGGCGACAAGAGACCCAGTACTTC. Its protein product is CASSLVRGRQETQYF. Variable domain in full (rest from reference TRBV7-9 and TRBJ2-5): DTGVSQNPRHKITKRGQNVTFRCDPISEHNRLYWYRQTLGQGPEFLTYFQNEAQLEKSRLLSDRFSAERPKGSFSTLEIQRTEQGDSAMYLCASSLVRGRQETQYFGPGTRLLVL.

The CDR3 loop reads CANNKGGGGYNEQFF. The CDR3 DNA sequence: TGTGCTAACAACAAAGGGGGAGGGGGCTACAATGAGCAGTTCTTC. This rearrangement joins TRBV11-2 to TRBJ2-1; D possibly corresponds to TRBD2 (7 bases). Germline values: CDR1 SGHAT, CDR2 FQNNGV. The CDR3 consists of 15 residues.

Note on this clonotype: A much larger clone differs from this one at a single base, so this may be a read error. The chain combines TRBV29-1 with TRBJ1-2, with D maybe TRBD1 (6 bases). CDR1 and CDR2 from the germline V gene are SQVTM and ANQGSEA. The ends were cut back, 6 bases at V and 5 bases at J, with 10 bases in the middle. CDR3 length: 11 amino acids. This CDR3 reads CSVKTGYGYTF. CDR3 bases: TGCAGCGTGAAAACAGGGTATGGCTACACCTTC.

Comment on this clonotype: An end of the junction differs from the germline gene, which may be a read error. The V and J genes are TRBV20-1 and TRBJ2-1; TRBD2 might be the D (6 bases). The CDR3 sequence is 17 residues long. Looked up from germline, CDR1 is DFQATT and CDR2 is SNEGSKA (reference sequence). Written as DNA, the CDR3 is TGCAGTGCTAGAGATCTCGGGGGATTACAAATAGGGAATGAGCCGTTCTTC. Its translation: CSARDLGGLQIGNEPFF.

Turning to this clonotype: A junction end diverges from the germline sequence, so it may reflect a read error. This sequence joins TRBV11-2 and TRBJ2-1; 8 bases are shared with TRBD1. Looked up from germline, CDR1 is SGHAT and CDR2 is FQNNGV. CDR3 length: 16 residues. The CDR3 sequence is CVSSFRGRGHSDEQFF. CDR3 bases: TGTGTCAGCAGCTTCAGGGGGCGAGGGCATAGTGATGAGCAGTTCTTC. Looking up the rest from reference TRBV11-2 and TRBJ2-1 gives the full variable domain: EAGVAQSPRYKIIEKRQSVAFWCNPISGHATLYWYQQILGQGPKLLIQFQNNGVVDDSQLPKDRFSAERLKGVDSTLKIQPAKLEDSAVYLCVSSFRGRGHSDEQFFGPGTRLTVL.

The genes are TRBV20-1 and TRBJ2-3, with 7 positions matching TRBD2. There are 15 residues in the CDR3. Germline CDR1 and CDR2: DFQATT and SNEGSKA (reference sequence). The V gene end was trimmed by 8 bases and the J gene end by 1 base; junction bases not matched to a gene: 12. The CDR3 sequence is CSPGTSGTRTDTQYF. In nucleotides, the CDR3 is TGCAGTCCAGGTACGAGCGGGACTCGCACAGATACGCAGTATTTT.

V usage is TRBV12-3 or TRBV12-4 and J usage is TRBJ2-2; maybe TRBD2 (5 bases). The CDR3 runs 16 residues. Trimming took off 6 bases at V and 7 bases at J, with 21 bases between the two ends. CDR3 residues: CASSTAGLWENGELFF. CDR3 bases: TGTGCCAGCAGCACCGCCGGGCTGTGGGAGAACGGGGAGCTGTTTTTT.

For this clonotype: An end of the junction does not agree with germline; a read error may underlie this. The chain has TRBV11-3 and TRBJ2-7, with D perhaps matching TRBD2 (5 bases). This CDR3 spans 15 amino acids. Per the germline V gene, CDR1 is SGHNT and CDR2 is YENEEA. CDR3 in amino acids: CASSLYGGPSYERYF. The CDR3 coding sequence is TGTGCCAGCAGCTTATATGGCGGGCCCTCCTACGAGCGGTACTTT.

In this sample, this clonotype turned up once. The conserved closing phenylalanine or tryptophan is absent in this CDR3, likely reflecting a read error. The chain combines TRBV11-3 with TRBJ2-5; D is tentatively TRBD1 or TRBD2 (5 bases each). This CDR3 spans 15 amino acids. Germline V gene lookup returns CDR1 SGHNT and CDR2 YENEEA. The CDR3 sequence is CAGSLTGTSQETQYL. The CDR3, as DNA: TGTGCCGGCAGCTTAACCGGGACGAGTCAAGAGACCCAGTACCTC.

Notes on this clonotype: At one end, the junction sequence differs from germline, possibly due to a read error. The genes are TRBV11-2 and TRBJ2-1; D is unresolved. Germline-derived CDR1 and CDR2 are SGHAT and FQNNGV. The CDR3 length is 13 residues. The CDR3 DNA sequence: TGTGCCAGCAGCCTCAACAACAGCAATAAGCAGTTCTTC. Translating gives CASSLNNSNKQFF.

As for this clonotype: One base away lies a much larger clone, so this may be a sequencing read error. J is TRBJ2-7 and V is TRBV10-3; D is perhaps TRBD2 (5 bases). Per germline, CDR1 ENHRY and CDR2 SYGVKD. The ends were cut back, 3 bases at V and 4 bases at J, with 19 bases in the middle. This CDR3 region has 16 residues. CDR3 sequence (DNA): TGTGCCATCAGTGAAGGCTTAGCGAGAGGACTTTACGAGCAGTACTTC. Its translation is CAISEGLARGLYEQYF.